These 19 T cell receptor beta chains came from one sample sequenced in a study of T-cell reconstitution after alpha-beta-depleted transplantation in children. Preparing the TCRbeta library involved the use of unique molecular identifiers. MiXCR, applied by TCRdb to the PCR reads, yields one record per CDR3 protein. The table includes 700,000 to 950,000 distinct CDR3 sequences, approximately 15% detected once. Sequenced material: PBMCs, mostly from graft donor cells, taken 360 days after TCRalphabeta/CD19-depleted stem cell transplant. Receptors originate from a male patient aged 10-17 years who had a stem cell transplant for acute lymphoblastic leukemia, so the T cells may come from the graft donor.

V and J are TRBV25-1 and TRBJ1-1; perhaps TRBD1 as D (5 bases). From germline, CDR1 is MGHDK and CDR2 SYGVNS. Deletions cut 3 bases from V and 4 bases from J, with 18 bases between. This CDR3 is 16 amino acids long. In nucleotides, the CDR3 is TGTGCCAGCAGTGATACCCCCGGGACCTTGCGCACTGAAGCTTTCTTT. As protein: CASSDTPGTLRTEAFF.

The sample holds many counts of this clonotype. An end of the junction differs from the germline gene, which may be a read error. The V gene is TRBV4-1, the J gene TRBJ2-7, with D tentatively TRBD1 (6 bases). Germline V gene lookup returns CDR1 MGHRA and CDR2 YSYEKL. This CDR3 comprises 13 residues. The CDR3 bases are TGTGCCAGCAGCTTGAAGGGGGCCTACGAGCAGTACTTC. Protein sequence: CASSLKGAYEQYF.

In this sample, this clonotype turned up a few times. The chain recombines TRBV3-1 with TRBJ2-2; 7 bases fit TRBD2. J lost 6 bases, V lost 1 base, and 11 bases had no gene match. Germline V gives CDR1 LGHDT, CDR2 YNNKEL (reference sequence). CDR3 length: 17 amino acids. The CDR3: CASSQVWELAMAGELFF. The CDR3 DNA follows: TGTGCCAGCAGCCAAGTGTGGGAACTAGCGATGGCCGGGGAGCTGTTTTTT.

This clonotype was detected ten times or more. The V call is TRBV5-1, the J call TRBJ1-5, with TRBD1 identical over 7 bases. With V trimmed by 0 bases and J by 7 bases, 7 bases remained unmatched. The CDR3 length is 15 residues. Germline values: CDR1 SGHRS, CDR2 YFSETQ. CDR3 nucleotides: TGCGCCAGCAGCTTGGAGGCAGGGGGATGGCAGCCCCAGCATTTT. As protein: CASSLEAGGWQPQHF.

This chain links TRBV5-1 with TRBJ2-6; TRBD1 matches at 9 bases. Trimming took 2 bases from V and 7 from J; bases not matched to a gene: 7. This CDR3 spans 16 amino acids. Germline CDR1 is SGHRS and CDR2 is YFSETQ. CDR3 nucleotides: TGCGCCAGCAGCTTAACAGGGGGCCATTACGCCAACGTCCTGACTTTC. This sequence encodes CASSLTGGHYANVLTF.

The chain uses TRBV4-1 and TRBJ2-2; D possibly corresponds to TRBD2 (5 bases). Trimming cost V 2 bases and J 2 bases, with 12 bases left between them. The CDR3 covers 16 residues. Looked up from germline, CDR1 is MGHRA and CDR2 is YSYEKL. DNA of the CDR3: TGCGCCAGCAGCCAACCCCGGACTCAAAACACCGGGGAGCTGTTTTTT. It is translated as CASSQPRTQNTGELFF.

This clonotype was counted between two and nine times. V usage is TRBV4-1 and J usage is TRBJ1-2; D gene unclear. The CDR3 totals 15 residues. Trimming took 0 bases from V and 4 from J, leaving 12 bases between them. The V gene's germline CDR1 is MGHRA and CDR2 YSYEKL. The CDR3 coding sequence is TGCGCCAGCAGCCAAGATAGAGGCATCCGCTATGGCTACACCTTC. This translates into CASSQDRGIRYGYTF.

The table lists this clonotype with a few counts. J is TRBJ2-7 and V is TRBV12-3 or TRBV12-4; D could derive from TRBD1 or TRBD2 (5 bases each). CDR3 length: 14 residues. V lost 4 bases and J 3 bases, leaving 13 bases between the germline ends. The CDR3: CASSWGPTGYEQYF. The CDR3 region has the DNA TGTGCCAGCAGTTGGGGACCGACGGGCTACGAGCAGTACTTC.

This chain joins TRBV11-2 and TRBJ2-1, with 8 bases aligning to TRBD1. J lost 4 bases, V lost 1 base, and 9 bases had no gene match. From germline, CDR1 is SGHAT and CDR2 FQNNGV. The CDR3 is made up of 17 amino acids. DNA of the CDR3: TGTGCCAGCAGCTTAGGCCTTCCGGGACAGGTGTACAATGAGCAGTTCTTC. Its protein product is CASSLGLPGQVYNEQFF.

CDR3 in amino acids: CASSLEFSGSPTDQETQYF. DNA for the CDR3: TGTGCCAGCAGCCTCGAGTTTAGCGGGAGCCCCACTGACCAAGAGACCCAGTACTTC. The chain combines TRBV3-1 with TRBJ2-5, with 9 bases lining up with TRBD2. This CDR3 comprises 19 residues. Germline lookup yields CDR1 LGHDT and CDR2 YNNKEL (reference sequence). V gave up 4 bases and J gave up 0 bases; unmatched junction bases: 15.

The chain is built from TRBV12-3 or TRBV12-4 and TRBJ2-1, with TRBD2 matching 8 bases. The CDR3 has 14 amino acids. Trimming at V came to 7 bases and at J to 7 bases, leaving 9 bases not matched to a gene. The CDR3 protein is CASIGLAIMNEQFF. The CDR3 bases are TGTGCCAGCATAGGACTAGCTATCATGAATGAGCAGTTCTTC.

CDR3 nucleotides: TGCGCCAGCAGTGGCCCTACTAGCGCCAAATCCTACGAGCAGTACTTC. Residues: CASSGPTSAKSYEQYF. The chain has TRBV10-2 and TRBJ2-7; the match to TRBD2 covers 7 bases. Germline V gene sequence: CDR1 WSHSY, CDR2 SAAADI. The CDR3 is 16 amino acids. J was trimmed by 1 base and V by 4 bases; bases with no gene match: 10.

V and J are TRBV12-5 and TRBJ2-1; 12 bases align to TRBD2. The V gene end was trimmed by 0 bases and the J gene end by 10 bases; junction bases not matched to a gene: 13. Germline-derived CDR1 and CDR2 are LGHNT and FRNRAP. This CDR3 has 18 residues. CDR3 in DNA: TGTGCTAGTGGTTTGGTACTTTTGACTAGCGGGGGAGCCGGAGAGCAGTTCTTC. Encoded protein: CASGLVLLTSGGAGEQFF.

The chain has TRBV5-5 and TRBJ2-7, with TRBD2 matching 11 bases. The V and J ends lost 4 bases and 0 bases, in that order; junction bases with no gene match: 6. The CDR3 length is 16 residues. Looked up from germline, CDR1 is SGHKS and CDR2 is YYEKEE (reference sequence). CDR3 nucleotide sequence: TGTGCCAGCAGCCTGACTAGCGGGATGGGCTCCTACGAGCAGTACTTC. Encoded protein: CASSLTSGMGSYEQYF. Looking up the rest from reference TRBV5-5 and TRBJ2-7 gives the full variable domain: DAGVTQSPTHLIKTRGQQVTLRCSPISGHKSVSWYQQVLGQGPQFIFQYYEKEERGRGNFPDRFSARQFPNYSSELNVNALLLGDSALYLCASSLTSGMGSYEQYFGPGTRLTVT.

The chain is built from TRBV5-6 and TRBJ2-1; possibly TRBD2 for D (6 bases). This CDR3 has 12 amino acids. Trimming stripped 0 bases from V and 9 bases from J, with 7 bases between. Germline values: CDR1 SGHDT, CDR2 YYEEEE. The CDR3 nucleotides are TGTGCCAGCAGCTTGGAGCGGGTTGAGCAGTTCTTC. Translating gives CASSLERVEQFF.

The CDR3 DNA reads TGCGCCAGCAGCAGCCGGGACAGGGGAATGGATACGCAGTATTTT. Its translation: CASSSRDRGMDTQYF. The chain employs TRBV5-1 and TRBJ2-3, with TRBD1 matching 10 bases. CDR1 is SGHRS and CDR2 is YFSETQ in the germline V gene. The CDR3 is 15 amino acids. The junction had 8 bases not matched to a gene; V was cut back by 4 bases and J by 6 bases.

The rearrangement links TRBV18 to TRBJ1-1, with 9 nucleotides matching TRBD1. In germline, CDR1 is KGHSH, CDR2 LQKENI. CDR3 length equals 15 residues. Losses at the gene ends were 7 bases for V and 0 bases for J; bases not matched to a gene: 6. CDR3 region: CASLGQGIMNTEAFF. CDR3 DNA: TGTGCCAGCTTAGGACAGGGGATCATGAACACTGAAGCTTTCTTT. Combining the CDR3 with reference TRBV18 and TRBJ1-1 gives the whole variable domain NAGVMQNPRHLVRRRGQEARLRCSPMKGHSHVYWYRQLPEEGLKFMVYLQKENIIDESGMPKERFSAEFPKEGPSILRIQQVVRGDSAAYFCASLGQGIMNTEAFFGQGTRLTVV.

The rearrangement joins TRBV29-1 to TRBJ1-1; no clear D. The length of the CDR3 is 12 residues. The germline CDR1 and CDR2 sequences are SQVTM and ANQGSEA. Trimming left V 3 bases short and J 1 base short, with 6 bases between. In DNA form, the CDR3 reads TGCAGCGTTGACAGGCAGAACACTGAAGCTTTCTTT. Encoded protein: CSVDRQNTEAFF.

V gene TRBV27 combines with J gene TRBJ2-6; D is ambiguous. The V end lost 3 bases, the J end lost 2 bases, and 8 bases lay between the germline ends. The CDR3 length is 15 residues. Germline V gene sequence: CDR1 MNHEY, CDR2 SMNVEV (reference sequence). The DNA for the CDR3 is TGTGCCAGCAGTTTGGTCGCAACTGGGGCCAACGTCCTGACTTTC. Its protein product is CASSLVATGANVLTF.